This TCR beta chain was profiled in a study of T cells in Graves' hyperthyroidism and ophthalmopathy. The study's findings and limits: Ophthalmopathy was distinguished from stable hyperthyroidism by 13 V-J signatures. Most thyroid clonotypes with frequency above 0.001 were detected in blood.

CDR1 KGHDR and CDR2 SFDVKD come from the germline V gene. This CDR3 comprises 16 residues. Trimming cost V 1 base and J 7 bases; bases outside gene matches: 6. Patients aged 18 to 65 with hyperthyroidism were newly diagnosed, with duration under 2 months. PBMCs were obtained from approximately 10 ml fresh peripheral blood. This clonotype showed up many times. Its matching antigen is unknown. RNA transcripts were the template for amplifying TCR beta CDR3 regions. Initially, a first-round RT-PCR of the TCR CDR3 employed the HTBI primer set. MiXCR was run by TCRdb on the multiplex PCR reads, yielding one entry per CDR3 protein. The repertoire holds around 500,000 distinct CDR3 sequences, with about 15% as singletons.

The sequence was collected from a woman under 30 with Graves' hyperthyroidism. The gene calls are TRBV24-1 and TRBJ2-1; the match to TRBD2 covers 10 bases. Material for sequencing was blood. CDR3 sequence (DNA): TGTGCCACCAGTGATTTATTGGCTAGCGGGGGTAATGAGCAGTTCTTC. It codes for CATSDLLASGGNEQFF.